One and the same sample provided the 29 T cell receptor beta chains below, sequenced in a study of blood T cell repertoires in COVID-19. The method was immunoSEQ multiplex PCR; TCRdb's version includes in-frame clones alone and lacks a portion of them. The data hold 100,000 to 150,000 clones, with 75% to 90% observed a single time. The sample taken for sequencing was peripheral blood. These receptor sequences come from an elderly woman with COVID-19, enrolled during active disease.

The chain combines TRBV18 with TRBJ1-4; 12 bases align to TRBD1. Germline V gene lookup returns CDR1 KGHSH and CDR2 LQKENI. The ends lost 3 bases at V and 8 bases at J; junction bases unmatched: 7. This CDR3 comprises 16 residues. CDR3 residues: CASSPGVGTGGEKLFF. The CDR3 DNA is TGTGCCAGCTCACCTGGTGTCGGGACAGGGGGCGAAAAACTGTTTTTT.

The chain couples TRBV28 to TRBJ2-7; 8 nucleotides match TRBD2. V lost 8 bases to trimming and J lost 6 bases; unmatched junction nucleotides: 15. Germline-derived CDR1 and CDR2 are MDHEN and SYDVKM. The CDR3 is made up of 15 amino acids. As DNA, the CDR3 is TGTGCCAGCGGCTCCCAAGGAGCGGGAGACGTCGAGCAGTACTTC. It is translated as CASGSQGAGDVEQYF.

The rearrangement joins TRBV4-3 to TRBJ2-7; D remains unclear. This CDR3 spans 17 amino acids. Trimming took off 0 bases at V and 5 bases at J, with 20 bases between the two ends. Germline V gives CDR1 LGHNA, CDR2 YSLEER. The CDR3 here is CASSQDQVPLVNHEQYF. The CDR3 DNA reads as TGCGCCAGCAGCCAAGATCAGGTCCCCTTGGTCAATCACGAGCAGTACTTC.

DNA of the CDR3: TGTGCCAGCAATCGAGCACCTAATCAGCCCCAGCATTTT. This encodes CASNRAPNQPQHF. The chain uses TRBV28 and TRBJ1-5, with unresolved D. This CDR3 has 13 amino acids. CDR1 and CDR2 (germline): MDHEN, SYDVKM. Deletions cut 7 bases from V and 4 bases from J, with 11 bases between.

The chain joins TRBV27 to TRBJ2-2; TRBD2 agrees at 10 bases. The trim removed 5 bases at V and 6 bases at J, leaving 6 bases unmatched. CDR1 MNHEY and CDR2 SMNVEV come from the germline V gene (reference sequence). CDR3 length equals 15 residues. CDR3 amino acids: CASSVSGRASGELFF. Written as DNA, the CDR3 is TGTGCCAGCAGTGTCAGCGGGAGGGCTTCCGGGGAGCTGTTTTTT.

J is TRBJ2-7 and V is TRBV27; D possibly corresponds to TRBD2 (6 bases). Germline CDR1 and CDR2: MNHEY and SMNVEV (reference sequence). The ends were cut back, 2 bases at V and 5 bases at J, with 10 bases in the middle. The CDR3 loop spans 13 amino acids. The CDR3 region is CASSLEEGHEQYF. The DNA for the CDR3 is TGTGCCAGCAGTTTAGAGGAGGGGCACGAGCAGTACTTC.

This clone has just one count. The chain joins TRBV5-8 to TRBJ2-7; the D gene is possibly TRBD2 (5 bases). The ends were cut back, 2 bases at V and 7 bases at J, with 13 bases in the middle. CDR3 length: 13 residues. Per the germline V gene, CDR1 is SGHTS and CDR2 is YDEGEE. The CDR3 DNA is TGTGCCAGCAGCTTAGTCCGGACTTCGGAGCAGTACTTC. Translation gives CASSLVRTSEQYF.

V is TRBV7-9 and J is TRBJ2-7; the match to TRBD1 covers 7 bases. The CDR3 runs 12 residues. Germline lookup yields CDR1 SEHNR and CDR2 FQNEAQ (reference sequence). V shed 4 bases and J 5 bases; nucleotides not matched to a gene: 2. The CDR3 loop is CASSYTGDEQYF. The CDR3 nucleotides read TGTGCCAGCAGCTACACAGGGGACGAGCAGTACTTC.

J is TRBJ1-3 and V is TRBV7-3, with a possible D match to TRBD1 (5 bases). The V end lost 3 bases, the J end lost 1 base, and 13 bases lay between the germline ends. This CDR3 spans 16 amino acids. Germline-derived CDR1 and CDR2 are SGHTA and FQGTGA. The CDR3 nucleotides are TGTGCCAGCAGCTTCGGGCTACCAGGGTCTGGAAACACCATATATTTT. It yields the protein CASSFGLPGSGNTIYF. Based on the CDR3 plus reference TRBV7-3 and TRBJ1-3, the full variable domain is GAGVSQTPSNKVTEKGKYVELRCDPISGHTALYWYRQSLGQGPEFLIYFQGTGAADDSGLPNDRFFAVRPEGSVSTLKIQRTERGDSAVYLCASSFGLPGSGNTIYFGEGSWLTVV.

This chain connects TRBV10-1 to TRBJ1-2; 7 bases line up with TRBD1. Germline-derived CDR1 and CDR2 are WNHNN and SYGVQD (reference sequence). Unmatched junction bases numbered 8, after V lost 2 bases and J lost 8 bases. This CDR3 has 14 amino acids. The CDR3 loop is CASSEQGGLMGYTF. CDR3 DNA: TGCGCCAGCAGTGAGCAGGGGGGCCTTATGGGCTACACCTTC.

This clone appeared a single time. The rearrangement joins TRBV9 to TRBJ2-7, with 10 positions matching TRBD1. The CDR3 runs 18 residues. Trimming cost V 0 bases and J 0 bases; bases outside gene matches: 9. Germline V gene sequence: CDR1 SGDLS, CDR2 YYNGEE. CDR3 in amino acids: CASSVGPGQGPISYEQYF. CDR3 nucleotides: TGTGCCAGCAGCGTAGGGCCGGGACAGGGGCCCATCTCCTACGAGCAGTACTTC.

The chain uses TRBV6-6 and TRBJ1-2, with 8 bases lining up with TRBD1. V shed 6 bases and J 4 bases; nucleotides not matched to a gene: 7. The CDR3 extends over 14 amino acids. Looked up from germline, CDR1 is MNHNY and CDR2 is SVGAGI (reference sequence). CDR3 sequence reads: CASRRQGTGYGYTF. As DNA, the CDR3 is TGTGCCAGCAGGCGACAGGGGACGGGCTATGGCTACACCTTC.

The chain has TRBV7-9 and TRBJ2-1; 12 nucleotides agree with TRBD2. Per the germline V gene, CDR1 is SEHNR and CDR2 is FQNEAQ (reference sequence). Germline trimming cut 4 bases from V and 10 bases from J; bases unmatched to any gene: 8. This CDR3 spans 15 amino acids. Written as DNA, the CDR3 is TGTGCCAGCAGCTCGCTAGCGGGAGGGCCGGGGGAGCAGTTCTTC. Translating it yields CASSSLAGGPGEQFF.

CDR3 nucleotides: TGTGCCAGCAGCGTAGGGGTCGGGAGTGGTACAGATACGCAGTATTTT. Its translation: CASSVGVGSGTDTQYF. The chain combines TRBV9 with TRBJ2-3; tentative D call: TRBD2 (6 bases). V lost 0 bases and J lost 3, with 14 bases in between. The CDR3 contains 16 residues. Germline-derived CDR1 and CDR2 are SGDLS and YYNGEE.

This chain joins TRBV28 and TRBJ2-7; D is perhaps TRBD2 (6 bases). V was clipped by 3 bases and J by 4 bases, with 10 bases between them. Looked up from germline, CDR1 is MDHEN and CDR2 is SYDVKM. The CDR3 has 13 amino acids. The CDR3 coding sequence is TGTGCCAGCAGTTTGGCGGGGATATACGAGCAGTACTTC. It specifies CASSLAGIYEQYF.

V usage is TRBV28 and J usage is TRBJ1-3, with a tentative D call TRBD1 (5 bases). Germline loops: CDR1 MDHEN, CDR2 SYDVKM. V was shortened by 4 bases and J by 0 bases, with 13 bases between the two germline ends. This CDR3 is 16 amino acids long. The CDR3 spells CASSSFDSVSGNTIYF. In nucleotides, the CDR3 is TGTGCCAGCAGTTCCTTCGACAGCGTCTCTGGAAACACCATATATTTT.

This clone is deemed medium-sized. The chain links TRBV6-1 to TRBJ1-4; D might be TRBD1 (5 bases). The CDR3 is 15 amino acids. The V and J ends lost 2 bases and 8 bases respectively, with 15 bases between them. CDR1 is MNHNS, CDR2 SASEGT, per germline. DNA of the CDR3: TGTGCCAGCAGTGAATTAAAGGGGTCGGTGGAAAAACTGTTTTTT. As protein: CASSELKGSVEKLFF.

The rearrangement links TRBV12-5 to TRBJ2-5, with TRBD2 identical over 11 bases. Per germline, CDR1 LGHNT and CDR2 FRNRAP. The CDR3 loop spans 16 amino acids. Trimming took 6 bases from V and 0 from J; bases not matched to a gene: 6. CDR3 in DNA: TGTGCTAGTGGCCCACTAGCGGGAGCGAACCAAGAGACCCAGTACTTC. Encoded protein: CASGPLAGANQETQYF.

The chain is built from TRBV5-1 and TRBJ2-7, with D tentatively TRBD1 (6 bases). CDR3 length: 16 residues. Trimming removed 4 bases at V and 1 base at J, with 18 bases between. Germline loops: CDR1 SGHRS, CDR2 YFSETQ. CDR3 loop: CASSEAPPDSSYEQYF. CDR3 sequence (DNA): TGCGCCAGCAGCGAGGCCCCCCCGGACAGTTCCTACGAGCAGTACTTC.

The chain joins TRBV5-1 to TRBJ2-7; D possibly corresponds to TRBD1 (6 bases). V lost 6 bases to trimming and J lost 4 bases, with 23 bases between them. The germline V gene encodes CDR1 SGHRS and CDR2 YFSETQ. The CDR3 is 16 residues long. This CDR3 reads CASTQNPEQGRYEQYF. CDR3 bases: TGCGCCAGCACCCAAAACCCAGAACAGGGTCGTTACGAGCAGTACTTC.

The V call is TRBV11-2, the J call TRBJ2-7; a weak D match, TRBD2 (6 bases). Germline CDR1 and CDR2: SGHAT and FQNNGV. Trimming stripped 5 bases from V and 6 bases from J, with 17 bases between. This CDR3 has 14 amino acids. The CDR3 is CASSPGPRGPEQYF. The CDR3 DNA reads TGTGCCAGCAGCCCGGGACCGCGGGGCCCCGAGCAGTACTTC.

V usage is TRBV18 and J usage is TRBJ1-2; D gene ambiguous. The germline V gene encodes CDR1 KGHSH and CDR2 LQKENI. The CDR3 consists of 12 residues. Trimming shortened V by 2 bases and J by 8 bases, and 9 bases separated the two germline ends. The CDR3 region is CASSPADGGYTF. CDR3 nucleotides: TGTGCCAGCTCACCAGCAGATGGCGGCTACACCTTC.

This chain connects TRBV5-5 to TRBJ1-3; TRBD1 is a possible D gene (6 bases). Trimming stripped 0 bases from V and 4 bases from J, with 17 bases between. The germline CDR1 and CDR2 sequences are SGHKS and YYEKEE (reference sequence). The CDR3 spans 17 residues. CDR3 in DNA: TGTGCCAGCAGCTTGGAGTGGGGGCCCTCTACGGGAAACACCATATATTTT. As protein: CASSLEWGPSTGNTIYF.

The chain is built from TRBV6-5 and TRBJ2-7; a weak D match, TRBD2 (5 bases). The CDR3 is 14 residues long. Trimming stripped 1 base from V and 2 bases from J, with 9 bases between. CDR1 and CDR2 from the germline V gene are MNHEY and SVGAGI. The CDR3 region is CASSYYGRTYEQYF. CDR3 DNA: TGTGCCAGCAGTTACTATGGGAGAACCTACGAGCAGTACTTC.

V gene TRBV9 combines with J gene TRBJ2-5, with D possibly being TRBD2 (5 bases). This CDR3 is built from 15 residues. The germline V gene has CDR1 SGDLS and CDR2 YYNGEE. V was trimmed by 3 bases and J by 5 bases, leaving 17 bases between them. The CDR3 region has the DNA TGTGCCAGCAGCGGAGGGCCAACGCAGCAGGAGACCCAGTACTTC. Translated, it gives CASSGGPTQQETQYF. The full variable domain, its missing parts supplied by reference TRBV9 and TRBJ2-5, is DSGVTQTPKHLITATGQRVTLRCSPRSGDLSVYWYQQSLDQGLQFLIQYYNGEERAKGNILERFSAQQFPDLHSELNLSSLELGDSALYFCASSGGPTQQETQYFGPGTRLLVL.

This chain links TRBV10-3 with TRBJ1-1, with TRBD1 matching over 9 bases. CDR1 ENHRY and CDR2 SYGVKD come from the germline V gene. This CDR3 is built from 15 residues. After removal of 0 bases from V and 4 bases from J, the junction contained 3 bases not matched to a gene. DNA for the CDR3: TGTGCCATCAGTGAGTCGCCGGGACAGGGCACTGAAGCTTTCTTT. Residues: CAISESPGQGTEAFF.

The chain employs TRBV5-3 and TRBJ2-7, with 11 bases matching TRBD1. TRBV5-3 counts as an open reading frame of uncertain function. The CDR3 length is 14 residues. V was pared by 5 bases and J by 3 bases, with 4 bases of the junction left unmatched. The CDR3 region has the DNA TGTGCCAGAAGATCGGACAGGGGGCTCTACGAGCAGTACTTC. As protein: CARRSDRGLYEQYF.

This clone appeared a single time. This chain joins TRBV28 and TRBJ2-5, with TRBD1 as a possible D gene (7 bases). The CDR3 consists of 17 residues. The ends were cut back, 1 base at V and 2 bases at J, with 17 bases in the middle. CDR1 is MDHEN, CDR2 SYDVKM, per germline. CDR3 nucleotides: TGTGCCAGCAGTTTATACGCCCCAGGGGGGCCGCAAGAGACCCAGTACTTC. Its protein product is CASSLYAPGGPQETQYF.

This chain uses TRBV5-5 with TRBJ2-5, with 9 positions matching TRBD1. V lost 4 bases to trimming and J lost 5 bases; unmatched junction nucleotides: 6. CDR1 and CDR2 from the germline V gene are SGHKS and YYEKEE (reference sequence). The CDR3 covers 14 residues. CDR3 sequence: CASSNTGGGETQYF. The CDR3 DNA reads as TGTGCCAGCAGCAACACAGGGGGCGGCGAGACCCAGTACTTC.